This passage covers 22 T cell receptor beta chains from one sample sequenced in a study of cytomegalovirus exposure and HLA in healthy donors. The PCR contained 60 Vbeta and 13 Jbeta primers. Profiling relied on immunoSEQ multiplex PCR, and the TCRdb table lists in-frame clones only, not all of them. The data show almost 200,000 clones, 79% seen once. Sequences were obtained from PBMCs. Source of these receptors: a male donor in good health and CMV-seropositive.

The chain uses TRBV25-1 and TRBJ1-4, with D hard to call. The CDR3 has 17 residues. Trimming pared 6 bases from V and 0 bases from J, leaving 17 bases between. The germline gives CDR1 MGHDK, CDR2 SYGVNS. The CDR3, as DNA: TGTGCCAGCAGCCACGTAAGGGAGGGCACAACTAATGAAAAACTGTTTTTT. Its protein is CASSHVREGTTNEKLFF.

This clone was detected once. This chain links TRBV5-1 with TRBJ2-3; 7 bases align to TRBD1. Germline CDR1 and CDR2: SGHRS and YFSETQ. V shed 5 bases, J shed 2 bases, and the junction held 23 bases outside the gene matches. This CDR3 has 20 amino acids. The chain's CDR3 is CASSFEGAGTFKIYTDTQYF. The CDR3 DNA follows: TGCGCCAGCAGTTTTGAGGGGGCCGGGACCTTTAAGATTTACACAGATACGCAGTATTTT.

The V and J genes are TRBV10-3 and TRBJ2-3, with 7 bases lining up with TRBD1. In germline, CDR1 is ENHRY, CDR2 SYGVKD. With V trimmed by 6 bases and J by 2 bases, 8 bases remained unmatched. The CDR3 runs to 15 residues. CDR3 DNA sequence: TGTGCCATCAGCTGGGACAGATTAAACACAGATACGCAGTATTTT. As protein: CAISWDRLNTDTQYF.

The chain has TRBV7-9 and TRBJ2-7, with 11 bases identical to TRBD1. With 1 base clipped from V and 6 bases from J, the junction kept 5 bases outside the gene matches. This CDR3 has 15 amino acids. Per the germline V gene, CDR1 is SEHNR and CDR2 is FQNEAQ (reference sequence). The CDR3 DNA sequence: TGTGCCAGCAGCTTAGTGGGGACAGGGGGGCGCGAGCAGTACTTC. The encoded protein is CASSLVGTGGREQYF. The entire variable domain, with the rest obtained from reference TRBV7-9 and TRBJ2-7, is as follows: DTGVSQNPRHKITKRGQNVTFRCDPISEHNRLYWYRQTLGQGPEFLTYFQNEAQLEKSRLLSDRFSAERPKGSFSTLEIQRTEQGDSAMYLCASSLVGTGGREQYFGPGTRLTVT.

The chain employs TRBV5-1 and TRBJ2-2, with TRBD1 matching 9 bases. Germline CDR1 and CDR2: SGHRS and YFSETQ. The CDR3 spans 14 residues. The J segment lost 4 bases and the V segment lost 4 bases, leaving 2 bases of the junction unmatched. CDR3 DNA: TGCGCCAGCAGCGTGACAGGGGGCACCGGGGAGCTGTTTTTT. As protein: CASSVTGGTGELFF.

This clone has just one count. CDR3 DNA sequence: TGTGCCAGCTCACCGACACAGGTCATTGCCACCGGGGAGCTGTTTTTT. Amino acids: CASSPTQVIATGELFF. The chain joins TRBV18 to TRBJ2-2, with D possibly matching TRBD1 (5 bases). The CDR3 consists of 16 residues. V was pared by 3 bases and J by 4 bases, with 15 bases between. CDR1 and CDR2 from the germline V gene are KGHSH and LQKENI.

V is TRBV4-1 and J is TRBJ1-5; TRBD1 is a possible D gene (5 bases). The CDR3 is 17 amino acids. Germline V gene lookup returns CDR1 MGHRA and CDR2 YSYEKL. V was shortened by 0 bases and J by 4 bases, with 16 bases between the two germline ends. The CDR3 nucleotides read TGCGCCAGCAGCCAAGAGTCGAGCGGGACGCGGAATCAGCCCCAGCATTTT. It is translated as CASSQESSGTRNQPQHF.

The rearrangement links TRBV5-4 to TRBJ2-7; a weak D match, TRBD1 (6 bases). The CDR3 is 14 residues long. Germline lookup yields CDR1 SGHNT and CDR2 YYREEE (reference sequence). With 2 bases removed from V and 3 bases from J, the gap between germline ends came to 12 bases. CDR3 nucleotides: TGTGCCAGCAGCTTACAGACAGGCAGCTACGAGCAGTACTTC. Translation: CASSLQTGSYEQYF.

This clone was observed a handful of times. The chain combines TRBV9 with TRBJ2-1; D is possibly TRBD2 (6 bases). Between the trimmed V and J ends, which lost 3 bases and 6 bases, there was a span of 13 bases. The V gene's germline CDR1 is SGDLS and CDR2 YYNGEE. This CDR3 comprises 14 residues. CDR3 sequence (DNA): TGTGCCAGCAGCGAAGGAGGGTTAGTCAATGAGCAGTTCTTC. It encodes CASSEGGLVNEQFF.

This clone was recorded a few times. The V gene is TRBV9, the J gene TRBJ1-3; D remains unclear. The ends were cut back, 3 bases at V and 2 bases at J, with 12 bases in the middle. This CDR3 has 15 residues. Germline values: CDR1 SGDLS, CDR2 YYNGEE. The CDR3 here is CASSADGVTGNTIYF. Written as DNA, the CDR3 is TGTGCCAGCAGCGCCGATGGAGTAACTGGAAACACCATATATTTT. Looking up the rest from reference TRBV9 and TRBJ1-3 gives the full variable domain: DSGVTQTPKHLITATGQRVTLRCSPRSGDLSVYWYQQSLDQGLQFLIQYYNGEERAKGNILERFSAQQFPDLHSELNLSSLELGDSALYFCASSADGVTGNTIYFGEGSWLTVV.

This clone occurred a few times. The chain recombines TRBV5-1 with TRBJ1-1, with TRBD1 as a possible D gene (5 bases). Germline V gene sequence: CDR1 SGHRS, CDR2 YFSETQ. The length of the CDR3 is 12 residues. Trimming removed 4 bases from V and 12 bases from J, with 16 bases in between. DNA of the CDR3: TGCGCCAGCAGCGCCGGGCAGGGAGGCACTTTCTTT. Translated, it gives CASSAGQGGTFF.

A note on this clone: Within the sample, other DNA sequences also encode this same CDR3. The CDR3 loop is CASSLTGDTEAFF. The CDR3, as DNA: TGCGCCAGCAGCTTAACAGGGGACACTGAAGCTTTCTTT. The chain couples TRBV5-1 to TRBJ1-1; 7 nucleotides line up with TRBD1. The germline V gene encodes CDR1 SGHRS and CDR2 YFSETQ. V dropped 2 bases and J dropped 3; count of bases not matched to a gene: 1. The CDR3 length is 13 residues.

The chain links TRBV11-2 to TRBJ1-2; D not resolved. V was shortened by 5 bases and J by 1 base, with 11 bases between the two germline ends. This CDR3 has 14 residues. Germline values: CDR1 SGHAT, CDR2 FQNNGV. The CDR3 DNA reads as TGTGCCAGCAGCCCCAGCGCGTATAACTATGGCTACACCTTC. This translates into CASSPSAYNYGYTF.

The V gene is TRBV11-2, the J gene TRBJ1-1; D gene unclear. Trimming took 6 bases from V and 2 from J, leaving 10 bases between them. Germline loops: CDR1 SGHAT, CDR2 FQNNGV. This CDR3 is 13 amino acids long. The CDR3 spells CASSLIVNTEAFF. CDR3 DNA sequence: TGTGCCAGCAGTTTGATAGTAAACACTGAAGCTTTCTTT.

V and J are TRBV2 and TRBJ1-1; perhaps TRBD1 as D (5 bases). V was shortened by 10 bases and J by 3 bases, with 12 bases between the two germline ends. Germline V lookup: CDR1 SNHLY, CDR2 FYNNEI. This CDR3 contains 12 residues. The CDR3 DNA is TGTGCCACCTCCAGGGCTTACACTGAAGCTTTCTTT. It is translated as CATSRAYTEAFF.

The chain couples TRBV28 to TRBJ2-1; 10 positions agree with TRBD2. Germline CDR1 is MDHEN and CDR2 is SYDVKM. The CDR3 loop spans 16 amino acids. V shed 4 bases, J shed 3 bases, and the junction held 6 bases outside the gene matches. CDR3 region: CASSSLLAGIYNEQFF. Here the CDR3 DNA reads TGTGCCAGCAGTTCCTTACTAGCGGGGATCTACAATGAGCAGTTCTTC.

This clone was seen a handful of times. This chain connects TRBV18 to TRBJ1-2; the D gene is possibly TRBD1 (6 bases). V lost 5 bases to trimming and J lost 7 bases, with 11 bases between them. Germline lookup yields CDR1 KGHSH and CDR2 LQKENI. The CDR3 runs to 12 residues. The CDR3 sequence is CASSSGGPGYTF. For the CDR3, the DNA is TGTGCCAGCTCATCGGGGGGGCCTGGCTACACCTTC.

This clone showed up just once. This chain connects TRBV9 to TRBJ2-5, with D uncertain. V shed 0 bases and J shed 0 bases, with 6 bases lying between them. From germline, CDR1 is SGDLS and CDR2 YYNGEE. The CDR3 spans 14 residues. The CDR3 sequence: CASSVGTYQETQYF. The CDR3 DNA reads as TGTGCCAGCAGCGTAGGAACATACCAAGAGACCCAGTACTTC.

The CDR3 protein is CASSSLAGVIPNEQFF. The CDR3 DNA sequence: TGTGCCAGCAGCTCCCTAGCGGGAGTCATTCCCAATGAGCAGTTCTTC. The V and J genes are TRBV9 and TRBJ2-1; 10 bases map to TRBD2. Germline assignment: CDR1 SGDLS and CDR2 YYNGEE. Losses at the gene ends were 4 bases for V and 6 bases for J; bases not matched to a gene: 10. CDR3 length equals 16 residues.

The rearrangement links TRBV9 to TRBJ2-1, with D possibly TRBD2 on 5 matching bases. Germline CDR1 SGDLS, CDR2 YYNGEE. V lost 4 bases and J 12 bases, leaving 17 bases between the germline ends. The CDR3 covers 13 residues. This CDR3 is CASSPNRESGQFF. The CDR3 nucleotides read TGTGCCAGCAGCCCCAATCGAGAGAGCGGGCAGTTCTTC. Based on the CDR3 plus reference TRBV9 and TRBJ2-1, the full variable domain is DSGVTQTPKHLITATGQRVTLRCSPRSGDLSVYWYQQSLDQGLQFLIQYYNGEERAKGNILERFSAQQFPDLHSELNLSSLELGDSALYFCASSPNRESGQFFGPGTRLTVL.

V and J are TRBV5-8 and TRBJ1-2; 7 nucleotides line up with TRBD1. The J segment lost 0 bases and the V segment lost 3 bases, leaving 8 bases of the junction unmatched. CDR3 length: 16 amino acids. Per the germline V gene, CDR1 is SGHTS and CDR2 is YDEGEE. The chain's CDR3 is CASSYGQVLANYGYTF. As DNA, the CDR3 is TGTGCCAGCAGCTATGGACAGGTCTTAGCTAACTATGGCTACACCTTC.

The CDR3 DNA sequence: TGTGCCAGCAGCGTCACCGGGAACCAGCCCCAGCATTTT. This translates into CASSVTGNQPQHF. The chain recombines TRBV5-5 with TRBJ1-5; D unclear. Germline V gene data show CDR1 as SGHKS and CDR2 as YYEKEE (reference sequence). V was cut by 4 bases and J by 7 bases, with 12 bases left in between. This CDR3 comprises 13 residues.